This T cell receptor (beta chain) was profiled in a study of T-cell memory formation after mild COVID-19 (TCRdb year 2021). The study in broad terms: TCR sequence clusters from the two donors were largely donor specific. Longitudinal TCRalpha and TCRbeta repertoire sequencing tracked T-cell clones expanding and contracting after mild COVID-19 in a couple of donors. Two young, previously healthy adult volunteers, one female and one male, were included in the cohort. What the study reported, not specific to this receptor: Some responding clones were found in pre-infection memory, which suggests that pre-existing cross-reactive memory T cells took part in the SARS-CoV-2 response. From day 15 to 85, contracting clones showed balanced CD4/CD8 phenotypes, whereas a second wave of clones that expanded from day 15 to 37 leaned towards CD4+. SARS-CoV-2 specificity of the second-wave clones peaking on day 37 was not confirmed. Contracting CD4+ clones turned up mainly in the CM and EM memory subsets, whereas EMRA was where CD8+ clones were enriched. The study included only a couple of mild cases, and larger cohorts that include severe cases with pre-infection samples were judged to be necessary.

Ficoll-Paque density gradient centrifugation was used to isolate PBMCs. CDR1 and CDR2 are read off the germline V gene as SGHTA and FQGTGA. There are 16 amino acids in the CDR3, from cysteine to phenylalanine inclusive. Only the CDR3 part of the read is kept: 48 bases, read in frame from the first base. Trimming removed 5 bases from V and 7 bases from J; the gene matches leave 7 bases unexplained. In regard to this clonotype: The target of this receptor is not known. Within one base of it there is no much larger clone, and no base qualities were kept.

The sequencer was an Illumina NovaSeq 6000. cDNA libraries for TCRalpha and TCRbeta were prepared by 5'RACE using constant-segment primers, with sample barcodes and unique molecular identifiers added. Trizol reagent was used to extract RNA from every sample. The libraries were amplified in two PCR steps, and the second step added a second sample barcode and Illumina TruSeq adapters. Sequencing of the libraries was done on an Illumina NovaSeq, producing 2 x 150 bp paired-end reads. As for the original processing: With migec v1.2.7, reads were demultiplexed and then collapsed into UMI-guided consensus sequences. With mixcr v2.1.11, UMI consensuses were aligned to TRA and TRB V and J templates and assembled into clonotypes. Expanded or contracted clonotypes were those called significant by both edgeR and NoisET, with noise models trained on biological replicates. For edgeR calls, the cutoffs were a false discovery rate-adjusted p below 0.01 and a log2 fold-change threshold of 1. PCA with hierarchical clustering of max-normalized trajectories of the 1000 most abundant clonotypes was used as exploratory dynamics analysis. Each responding clone was given a CD4 or CD8 phenotype based on the CD4+ and CD8+ repertoires, which had been sequenced separately. Starting from the raw public reads, TCRdb applied fastp trimming at Q25, assembled clones with MiXCR and retained in-frame beta chains. One record per CDR3 amino acid sequence lists the most common genes and DNA. Clone size and V and J calls follow TCRdb, not the original study. Present in this sample are a few hundred thousand distinct CDR3 sequences, 16% of which were seen just once. The ten largest clonotypes hold 20% to 25% of the sample.

The sequence is built from TRBV7-3 and TRBJ2-1, and 14 junction bases match TRBD2. The sequenced material came from PBMCs or a T cell subset sorted from them (not recorded which). This receptor was identified in a man younger than 35 who had mild COVID-19 (a few samples of this study predate the infection). The sample titles of this study are shuffled in the database, so cell type and time point are left out; the donor was told from shared clones. CDR3 region: CASSGAGLAGANEQFF. The DNA sequence is given as TGTGCCAGCAGCGGAGCGGGACTAGCGGGGGCGAATGAGCAGTTCTTC.